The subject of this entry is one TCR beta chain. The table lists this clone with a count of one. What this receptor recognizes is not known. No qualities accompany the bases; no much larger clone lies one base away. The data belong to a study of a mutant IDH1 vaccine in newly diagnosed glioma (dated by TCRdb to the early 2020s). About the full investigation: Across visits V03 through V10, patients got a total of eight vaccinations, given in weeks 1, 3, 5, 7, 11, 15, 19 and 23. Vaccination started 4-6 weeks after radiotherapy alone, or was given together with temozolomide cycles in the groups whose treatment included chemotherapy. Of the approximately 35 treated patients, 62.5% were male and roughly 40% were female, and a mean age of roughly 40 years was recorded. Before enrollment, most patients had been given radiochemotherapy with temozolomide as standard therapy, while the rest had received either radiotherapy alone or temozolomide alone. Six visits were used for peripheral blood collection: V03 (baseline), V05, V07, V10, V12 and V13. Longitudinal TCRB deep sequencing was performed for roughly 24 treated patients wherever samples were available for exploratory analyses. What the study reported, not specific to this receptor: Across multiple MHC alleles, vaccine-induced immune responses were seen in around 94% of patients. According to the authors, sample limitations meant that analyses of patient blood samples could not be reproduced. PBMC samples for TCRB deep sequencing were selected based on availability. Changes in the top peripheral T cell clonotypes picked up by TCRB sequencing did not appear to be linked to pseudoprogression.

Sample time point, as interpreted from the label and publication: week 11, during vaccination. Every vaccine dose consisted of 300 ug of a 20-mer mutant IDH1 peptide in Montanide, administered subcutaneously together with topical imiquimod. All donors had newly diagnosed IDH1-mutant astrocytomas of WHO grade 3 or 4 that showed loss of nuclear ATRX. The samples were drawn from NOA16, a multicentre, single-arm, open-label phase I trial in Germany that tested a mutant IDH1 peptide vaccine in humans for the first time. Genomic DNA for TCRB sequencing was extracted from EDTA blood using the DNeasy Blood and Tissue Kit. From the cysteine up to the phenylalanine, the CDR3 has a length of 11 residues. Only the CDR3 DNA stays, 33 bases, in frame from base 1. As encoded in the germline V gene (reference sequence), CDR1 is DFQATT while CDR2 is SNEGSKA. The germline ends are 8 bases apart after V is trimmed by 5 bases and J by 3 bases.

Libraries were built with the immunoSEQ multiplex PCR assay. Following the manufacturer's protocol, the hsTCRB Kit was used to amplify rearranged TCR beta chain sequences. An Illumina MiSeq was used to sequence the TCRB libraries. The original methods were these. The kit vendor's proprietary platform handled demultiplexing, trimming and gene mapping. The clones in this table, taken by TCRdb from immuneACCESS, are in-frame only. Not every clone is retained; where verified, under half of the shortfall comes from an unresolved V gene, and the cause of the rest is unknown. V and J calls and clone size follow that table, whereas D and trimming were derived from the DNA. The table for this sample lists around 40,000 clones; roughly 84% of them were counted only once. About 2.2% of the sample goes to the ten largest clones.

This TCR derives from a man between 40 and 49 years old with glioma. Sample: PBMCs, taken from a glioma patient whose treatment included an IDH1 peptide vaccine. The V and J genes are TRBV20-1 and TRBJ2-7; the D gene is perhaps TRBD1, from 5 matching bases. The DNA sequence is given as TGCAGTGCTGTTCAGGGCTACGAGCAGTACTTC. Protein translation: CSAVQGYEQYF.